A selection of T cell receptor beta chains follows, all from one sample in a study of blood T cell repertoires in COVID-19. Profiled with immunoSEQ multiplex PCR; TCRdb holds only in-frame clones, not every one. The table includes fewer than 50,000 clones, approximately 70% detected once. Source material: peripheral blood. Every receptor here comes from a man older than 75 with acute or convalescent COVID-19. The CDR3 runs from the conserved cysteine through the conserved F or W. The D gene is left open where the match is weak. Expanded clones get a size class; other rows say once, few or many, or leave the size out.

clone_size	d_call	v_call	j_call	cdr3_nt	cdr3_aa
few	.	TRBV14	TRBJ2-2	TGTGCCAGCAGCCAAGTTGCGGGACAGAGAATCACCGGGGAGCTGTTTTTT	CASSQVAGQRITGELFF
.	.	TRBV4-1	TRBJ2-4	TGCGCCAGCAGCCAGCTGGGAGTTATTCAGTACTTC	CASSQLGVIQYF
.	.	TRBV6-2/TRBV6-3	TRBJ1-6	TGTGCCAGCAGCCGGAAGGGGAATAGGAATAATTCACCCCTCCACTTT	CASSRKGNRNNSPLHF
.	.	TRBV30	TRBJ1-1	TGTGCCTGGAGGTTACAGGGATTGGGGCCCATGAACACTGAAGCTTTCTTT	CAWRLQGLGPMNTEAFF
.	TRBD1	TRBV6-6	TRBJ1-5	TGTGCCAGCAGTTACTCGATGGGACAGGGGAATCAGCCCCAGCATTTT	CASSYSMGQGNQPQHF
.	.	TRBV15	TRBJ2-7	TGTGCCACCAGCTTTCCGGGACTTGAGCAGTACTTC	CATSFPGLEQYF
few	.	TRBV12-3/TRBV12-4	TRBJ1-5	TGTGCCAGCAGTCACAACGATCAGCCCCAGCATTTT	CASSHNDQPQHF
few	TRBD1	TRBV18	TRBJ2-1	TGTGCCAGCTCACCGGACAGGGTATCCAATGAGCAGTTCTTC	CASSPDRVSNEQFF
.	TRBD1	TRBV28	TRBJ1-4	TGTGCCAGCAGTTTCCCAGGGGGCAATGAAAAACTGTTTTTT	CASSFPGGNEKLFF
.	.	TRBV7-2	TRBJ2-5	TGTGCCAGCAGTTTACAGGGTACCCAGTACTTC	CASSLQGTQYF
few	TRBD2	TRBV11-2	TRBJ2-7	TGTGCCAGCAGCATTCGAGCGGGACTAATCTACGAGCAGTACTTC	CASSIRAGLIYEQYF
few	TRBD2	TRBV3-1/TRBV3-2	TRBJ2-7	TGTGCCAGCAGCCACTGGACTAGCGGGGGGAGCTCCTACGAGCAGTACTTC	CASSHWTSGGSSYEQYF
.	TRBD1	TRBV7-6	TRBJ1-5	TGTGCCAGCAGCGCGACGGGAGGGATTGGCAGGGGGAATCAGCCCCAGCATTTT	CASSATGGIGRGNQPQHF
.	.	TRBV6-5	TRBJ1-2	TGTGCCAGCAGTCCCGGTTTCGAGGGCTATGGCTACACCTTC	CASSPGFEGYGYTF
.	TRBD2	TRBV19	TRBJ2-1	TGTGCCAGTAGTACCGCCGGGACTAGCTCCCCTGAGCAGTTCTTC	CASSTAGTSSPEQFF
.	.	TRBV5-4	TRBJ2-6	TGTGCCAGCAGCGTTAAGCTTGCTGGGGCCAACGTCCTGACTTTC	CASSVKLAGANVLTF
few	TRBD1	TRBV28	TRBJ1-5	TGTGCCAGCAGTATAGGACAGGGTTTTTATCAGCCCCAGCATTTT	CASSIGQGFYQPQHF
.	TRBD2	TRBV7-8	TRBJ2-3	TGTGCCAGCAGCTTCGCGGGAGCCGATACGCAGTATTTT	CASSFAGADTQYF
.	.	TRBV19	TRBJ1-3	TGTGCCAGTAGTATGGCAGCAGGAGGAGCTGGAAACACCATATATTTT	CASSMAAGGAGNTIYF
.	TRBD2	TRBV6-2/TRBV6-3	TRBJ2-7	TGTGCCAGCAGCCTTTACCAGACTAGCGGGAGTTACGAGCAGTACTTC	CASSLYQTSGSYEQYF
.	TRBD1	TRBV3-1/TRBV3-2	TRBJ1-2	TGTGCCAGCAGTCGAAAGGGACAGGGGGCGGGTGGCTACACCTTC	CASSRKGQGAGGYTF
.	.	TRBV7-9	TRBJ2-3	TGTGCCAGCAGCCTGGGGCTTTTACCTGGGGATACGCAGTATTTT	CASSLGLLPGDTQYF
once	TRBD1	TRBV11-3	TRBJ1-1	TGTGCCAGCAGCCGGGACAGCCTGAACACTGAAGCTTTCTTT	CASSRDSLNTEAFF
.	.	TRBV7-2	TRBJ2-5	TGTGCCAGCAGCTTAGAGCCGGCAGGGTACCAAGAGACCCAGTACTTC	CASSLEPAGYQETQYF
.	TRBD2	TRBV7-3	TRBJ2-2	TGTGCCAGCAGCCAGGGACTAGCGGGAAACACCGGGGAGCTGTTTTTT	CASSQGLAGNTGELFF
.	.	TRBV30	TRBJ2-7	TGTGCCTGGAGAAAGGCGGATTACGAGCAGTACTTC	CAWRKADYEQYF
.	TRBD1	TRBV19	TRBJ1-2	TGTGCCAGTAACTCTAGGTGGACAGGGGGTGCGAGTAACTATGGCTACACCTTC	CASNSRWTGGASNYGYTF
.	.	TRBV11-2	TRBJ2-1	TGTGCCAGCAGTCCCAATGGTGGACTCCTCCCCTCCAATGAGCAGTTCTTC	CASSPNGGLLPSNEQFF
.	TRBD1	TRBV18	TRBJ1-6	TGTGCCAGCTCAAGGGACAGAGATAATTCACCCCTCCACTTT	CASSRDRDNSPLHF
.	TRBD2	TRBV3-1/TRBV3-2	TRBJ2-1	TGTGCCAGCAGCCAAGCTAGCGGGAGTGGCAATGAGCAGTTCTTC	CASSQASGSGNEQFF
once	.	TRBV7-2	TRBJ2-2	TGTGCCAGCAGCTTAGACAGTAACCGGTACACCGGGGAGCTGTTTTTT	CASSLDSNRYTGELFF
.	.	TRBV5-5	TRBJ1-1	TGTGCCAGCACCTCTTTGATCGGGGCTGAAGCTTTCTTT	CASTSLIGAEAFF
.	.	TRBV18	TRBJ2-2	TGTGCCAGCTCCCTTGGACAGACCGGGGAGCTGTTTTTT	CASSLGQTGELFF
few	.	TRBV27	TRBJ2-7	TGTGCCAGCAGTTTATTCGGTGGAGGGGCACCCTACGAGCAGTACTTC	CASSLFGGGAPYEQYF
.	TRBD2	TRBV3-1/TRBV3-2	TRBJ2-5	TGTGCCAGCAGCCAAAACGGGGGGGAGACCCAGTACTTC	CASSQNGGETQYF
few	TRBD2	TRBV30	TRBJ2-1	TGTGCCTGGAGTGTGAGTGCGGGAGGTGCCAATGAGCAGTTCTTC	CAWSVSAGGANEQFF
.	.	TRBV28	TRBJ1-1	TGTGCCAGCAGTTGGTCCGCCAGGGGAAACACTGAAGCTTTCTTT	CASSWSARGNTEAFF
.	.	TRBV29-1	TRBJ2-5	TGCAGCGTTTCCTCCGATCCCGGGGAGACCCAGTACTTC	CSVSSDPGETQYF
.	TRBD1	TRBV3-1/TRBV3-2	TRBJ2-3	TGTGCCAGCAGCCTGAATCCGGACAGGACAGATACGCAGTATTTT	CASSLNPDRTDTQYF
.	TRBD1	TRBV19	TRBJ1-5	TGTGCCAGTAGTATGACAGGGGGGAATCAGCCCCAGCATTTT	CASSMTGGNQPQHF
.	TRBD2	TRBV5-4	TRBJ2-1	TGTGCCAGCAGCTTGCCAGGCCGGACTAGCGCAAATGAGCAGTTCTTC	CASSLPGRTSANEQFF
few	TRBD2	TRBV7-2	TRBJ2-1	TGTGCCAGCAGCGGTAGCGGGGGGTACAATGAGCAGTTCTTC	CASSGSGGYNEQFF